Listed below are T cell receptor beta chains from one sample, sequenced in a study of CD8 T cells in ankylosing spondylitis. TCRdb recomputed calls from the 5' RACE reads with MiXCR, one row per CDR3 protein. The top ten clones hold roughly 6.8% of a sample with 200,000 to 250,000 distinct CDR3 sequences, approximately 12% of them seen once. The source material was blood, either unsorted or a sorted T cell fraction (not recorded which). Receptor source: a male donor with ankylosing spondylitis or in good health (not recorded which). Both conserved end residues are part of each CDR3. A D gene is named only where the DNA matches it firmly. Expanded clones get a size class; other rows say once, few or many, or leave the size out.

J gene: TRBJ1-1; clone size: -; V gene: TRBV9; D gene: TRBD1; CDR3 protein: CASSLRGQGTEAFF; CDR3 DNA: TGTGCCAGCAGCCTTCGGGGACAGGGCACTGAAGCTTTCTTT
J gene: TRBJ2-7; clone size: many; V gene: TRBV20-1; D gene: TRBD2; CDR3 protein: CSARSGGAFSYEQYF; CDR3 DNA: TGCAGTGCTAGATCCGGGGGGGCTTTTTCCTACGAGCAGTACTTC
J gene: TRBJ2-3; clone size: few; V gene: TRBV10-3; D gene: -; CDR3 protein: CAISESPDTTDTQYF; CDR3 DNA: TGTGCCATCAGTGAGTCCCCGGACACCACAGATACGCAGTATTTT
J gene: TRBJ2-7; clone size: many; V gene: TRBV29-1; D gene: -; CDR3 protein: CSVEQGGYEQYF; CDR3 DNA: TGCAGCGTTGAACAGGGTGGCTACGAGCAGTACTTC
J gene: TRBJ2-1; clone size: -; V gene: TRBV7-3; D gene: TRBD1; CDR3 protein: CASSPLSTGIDEQFF; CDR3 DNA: TGTGCCAGCAGCCCCCTGTCGACAGGGATCGATGAGCAGTTCTTC
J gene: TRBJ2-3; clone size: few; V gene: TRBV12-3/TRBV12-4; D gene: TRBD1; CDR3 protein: CASSVDRGPPDTQYF; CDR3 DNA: TGTGCCAGCAGTGTGGACAGGGGCCCCCCAGATACGCAGTATTTT
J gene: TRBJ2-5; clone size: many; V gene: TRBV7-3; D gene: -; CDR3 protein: CASSFSVQETQYF; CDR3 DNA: TGTGCCAGCAGCTTCAGCGTCCAAGAGACCCAGTACTTC
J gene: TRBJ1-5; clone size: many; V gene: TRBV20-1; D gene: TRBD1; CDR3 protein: CSARSTGTGEQPQHF; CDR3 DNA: TGCAGTGCTAGGAGTACCGGGACAGGGGAGCAGCCCCAGCATTTT
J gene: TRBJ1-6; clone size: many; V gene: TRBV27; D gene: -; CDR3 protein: CASSEWGGSYNSPLHF; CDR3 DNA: TGTGCCAGCAGCGAATGGGGGGGAAGCTATAATTCACCCCTCCACTTT
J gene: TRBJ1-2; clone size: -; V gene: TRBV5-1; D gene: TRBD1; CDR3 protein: CASSLGQGPIYGYTF; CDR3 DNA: TGCGCCAGCAGCTTGGGACAGGGGCCCATCTATGGCTACACCTTC
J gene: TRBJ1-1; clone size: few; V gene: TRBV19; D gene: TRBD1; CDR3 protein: CASSSGITGGNTEAFF; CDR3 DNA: TGTGCCAGTAGTAGCGGCATAACAGGGGGCAACACTGAAGCTTTCTTT
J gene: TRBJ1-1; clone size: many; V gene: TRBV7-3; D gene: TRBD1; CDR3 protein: CASSQGGPNTEAFF; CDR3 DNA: TGTGCCAGCAGCCAGGGGGGCCCGAACACTGAAGCTTTCTTT
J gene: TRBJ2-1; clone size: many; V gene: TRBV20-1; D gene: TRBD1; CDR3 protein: CSARDLETGDYNEQFF; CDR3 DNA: TGCAGTGCTAGAGATTTGGAGACAGGGGACTACAATGAGCAGTTCTTC
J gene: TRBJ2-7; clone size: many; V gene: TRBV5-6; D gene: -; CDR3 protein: CASSRAGQIYEQYF; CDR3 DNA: TGTGCCAGCAGCCGCGCAGGACAAATCTACGAGCAGTACTTC
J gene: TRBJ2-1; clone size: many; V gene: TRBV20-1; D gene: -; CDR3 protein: CSASTHEQFF; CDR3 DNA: TGCAGTGCTAGTACTCATGAGCAGTTCTTC
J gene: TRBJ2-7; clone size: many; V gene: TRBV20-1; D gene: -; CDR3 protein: CSASVSREQYF; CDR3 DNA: TGCAGTGCTAGCGTCTCCCGCGAGCAGTACTTC
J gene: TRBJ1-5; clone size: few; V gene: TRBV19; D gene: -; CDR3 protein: CASSIFNQPQHF; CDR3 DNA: TGTGCCAGTAGTATCTTCAATCAGCCCCAGCATTTT
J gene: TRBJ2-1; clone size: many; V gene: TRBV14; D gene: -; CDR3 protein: CASSQGRTPQFF; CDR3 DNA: TGTGCCAGCAGCCAAGGGCGGACGCCCCAGTTCTTC
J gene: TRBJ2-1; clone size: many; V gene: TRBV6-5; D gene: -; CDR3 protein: CASSYEGRSSYNEQFF; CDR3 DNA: TGTGCCAGCAGTTACGAGGGGCGGAGCTCCTACAATGAGCAGTTCTTC
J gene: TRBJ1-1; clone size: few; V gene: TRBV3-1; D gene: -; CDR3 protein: CASSQPRTTNTEAFF; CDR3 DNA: TGTGCCAGCAGCCAACCGCGGACGACGAACACTGAAGCTTTCTTT
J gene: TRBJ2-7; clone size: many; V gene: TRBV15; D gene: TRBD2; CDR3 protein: CATSRGGGRSTTEQYF; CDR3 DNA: TGTGCCACCAGCAGAGGGGGGGGAAGATCAACGACCGAGCAGTACTTC
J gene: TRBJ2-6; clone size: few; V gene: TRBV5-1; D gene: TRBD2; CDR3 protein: CASSLAGTSKAGANVLTF; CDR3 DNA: TGCGCCAGCAGCTTGGCCGGGACTAGCAAAGCTGGGGCCAACGTCCTGACTTTC
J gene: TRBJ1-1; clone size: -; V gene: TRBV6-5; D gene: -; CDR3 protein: CASSYRGNTEAFF; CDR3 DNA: TGTGCCAGCAGCTATCGAGGAAACACTGAAGCTTTCTTT
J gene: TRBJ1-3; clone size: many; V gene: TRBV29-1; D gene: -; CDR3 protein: CSVEDVAEIDSGNTIYF; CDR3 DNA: TGCAGCGTTGAAGATGTTGCAGAGATTGACTCTGGAAACACCATATATTTT
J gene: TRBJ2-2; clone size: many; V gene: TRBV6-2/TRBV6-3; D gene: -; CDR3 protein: CASSPQTLHTGELFF; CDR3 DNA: TGTGCCAGCAGTCCTCAGACTCTGCACACCGGGGAGCTGTTTTTT
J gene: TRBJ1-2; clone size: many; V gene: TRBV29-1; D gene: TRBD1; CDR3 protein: CSVQGGEGYTF; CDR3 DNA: TGCAGCGTTCAGGGGGGGGAAGGCTACACCTTC
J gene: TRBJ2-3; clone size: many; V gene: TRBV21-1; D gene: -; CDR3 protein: CASSKTTLAGASPDTQYF; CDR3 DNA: TGTGCCAGCAGCAAGACGACACTAGCGGGAGCAAGTCCAGATACGCAGTATTTT
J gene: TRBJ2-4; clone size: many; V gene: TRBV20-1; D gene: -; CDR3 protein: CSASSDLTGNIQYF; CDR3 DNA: TGCAGTGCTAGCTCAGATCTAACTGGGAACATTCAGTACTTC
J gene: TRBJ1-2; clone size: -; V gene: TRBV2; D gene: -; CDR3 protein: CASALSPTVGRGYTF; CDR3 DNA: TGTGCCAGCGCACTTAGTCCGACAGTGGGACGAGGCTACACCTTC
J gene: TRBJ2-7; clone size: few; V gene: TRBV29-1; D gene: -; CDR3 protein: CSVEGSSYEQYF; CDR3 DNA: TGCAGCGTTGAAGGAAGCTCCTACGAGCAGTACTTC
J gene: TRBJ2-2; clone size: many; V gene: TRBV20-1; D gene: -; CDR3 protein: CSARGRVGTGELFF; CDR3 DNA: TGCAGTGCTAGAGGCAGGGTGGGCACCGGGGAGCTGTTTTTT
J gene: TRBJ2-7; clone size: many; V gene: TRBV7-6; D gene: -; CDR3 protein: CASSLVKLNSRQTMQYF; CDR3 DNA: TGTGCCAGCAGCTTAGTTAAGTTGAACAGCCGTCAGACAATGCAGTACTTC
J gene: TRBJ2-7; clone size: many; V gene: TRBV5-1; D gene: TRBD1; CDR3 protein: CASSRTSPDRAKDEQYF; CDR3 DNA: TGCGCCAGCAGCCGTACATCCCCGGACAGGGCTAAGGACGAGCAGTACTTC
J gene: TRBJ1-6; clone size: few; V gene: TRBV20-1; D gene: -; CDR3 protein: CCAREGGAGRDNSPLHF; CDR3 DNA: TGCTGTGCTAGAGAGGGGGGAGCAGGGCGGGATAATTCACCCCTCCACTTT
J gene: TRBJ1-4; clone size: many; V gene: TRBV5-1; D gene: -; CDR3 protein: CASSSTTVNEKLFF; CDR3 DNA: TGCGCCAGCAGCTCGACAACGGTTAATGAAAAACTGTTTTTT
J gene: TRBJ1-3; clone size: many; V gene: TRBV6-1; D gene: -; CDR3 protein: CASNPSGNTIYF; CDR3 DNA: TGTGCCAGCAACCCCTCTGGAAACACCATATATTTT
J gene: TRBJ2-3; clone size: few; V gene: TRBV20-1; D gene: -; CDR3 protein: CSAGREATDTQYF; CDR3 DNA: TGCAGTGCTGGCAGGGAGGCCACAGATACGCAGTATTTT
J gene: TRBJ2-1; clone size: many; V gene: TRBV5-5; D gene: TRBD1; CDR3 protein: CASSLGPFTGGSYNEQFF; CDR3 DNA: TGTGCCAGCAGCTTGGGCCCTTTTACAGGGGGCTCCTACAATGAGCAGTTCTTC
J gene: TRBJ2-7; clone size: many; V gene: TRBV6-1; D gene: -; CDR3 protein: CASRGTASYEQYF; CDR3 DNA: TGTGCCTCGAGGGGGACGGCCTCCTACGAGCAGTACTTC
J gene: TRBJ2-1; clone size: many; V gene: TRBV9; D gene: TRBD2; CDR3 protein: CASSVGTSGNSSYNEQFF; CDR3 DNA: TGTGCCAGCAGCGTAGGGACTAGCGGGAACAGCTCCTACAATGAGCAGTTCTTC
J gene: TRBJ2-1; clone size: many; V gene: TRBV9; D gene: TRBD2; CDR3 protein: CASSDSGRYHNEQFF; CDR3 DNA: TGTGCCAGCAGCGATAGCGGGAGGTACCACAATGAGCAGTTCTTC
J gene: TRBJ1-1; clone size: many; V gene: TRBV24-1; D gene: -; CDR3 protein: CATRLRGNGEAFF; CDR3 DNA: TGTGCCACCAGACTAAGGGGTAATGGTGAAGCTTTCTTT
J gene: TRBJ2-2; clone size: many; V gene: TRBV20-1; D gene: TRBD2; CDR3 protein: CSARSGIDTGELFF; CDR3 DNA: TGCAGTGCTCGTAGCGGGATCGACACCGGGGAGCTGTTTTTT
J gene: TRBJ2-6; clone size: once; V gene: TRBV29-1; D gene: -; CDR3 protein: CGVEDPLTAGANVLTF; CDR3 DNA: TGCGGCGTTGAAGATCCTCTGACAGCGGGGGCCAACGTCCTGACTTTC
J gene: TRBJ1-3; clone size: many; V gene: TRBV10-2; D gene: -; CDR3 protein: CASSEATGGNTIYF; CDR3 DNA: TGCGCCAGCAGTGAAGCAACCGGGGGAAACACCATATATTTT
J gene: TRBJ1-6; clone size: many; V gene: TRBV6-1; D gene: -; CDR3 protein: CASSDLPGAESSPLHF; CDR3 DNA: TGTGCCAGCAGTGACCTGCCGGGGGCTGAGAGTTCACCCCTCCACTTT
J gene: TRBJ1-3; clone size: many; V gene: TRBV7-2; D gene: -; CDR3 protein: CASSLGGNTIYF; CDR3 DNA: TGTGCCAGCAGCTTAGGAGGAAACACCATATATTTT
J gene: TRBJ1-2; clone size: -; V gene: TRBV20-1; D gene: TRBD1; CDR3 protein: CSARDQGGDGYTF; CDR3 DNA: TGCAGTGCTAGAGATCAGGGGGGCGATGGCTACACCTTC
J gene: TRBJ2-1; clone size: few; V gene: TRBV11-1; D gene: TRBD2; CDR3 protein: CASIPAGLAGGSSYNEQFF; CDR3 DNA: TGTGCCAGCATCCCGGCGGGGTTAGCGGGAGGGTCCTCCTACAATGAGCAGTTCTTC
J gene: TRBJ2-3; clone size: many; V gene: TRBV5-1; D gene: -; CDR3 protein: CASSTGSITDTQYF; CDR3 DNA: TGCGCCAGCAGTACGGGGAGCATCACAGATACGCAGTATTTT
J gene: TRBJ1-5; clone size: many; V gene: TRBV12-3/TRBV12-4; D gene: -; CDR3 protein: CASSLGSGTQHF; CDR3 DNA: TGTGCCAGCAGTTTAGGTTCAGGGACCCAGCATTTT
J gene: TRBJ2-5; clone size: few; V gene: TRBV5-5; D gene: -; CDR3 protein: CASSPEGEYQETQYF; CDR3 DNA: TGTGCCAGCAGCCCGGAGGGGGAGTACCAAGAGACCCAGTACTTC
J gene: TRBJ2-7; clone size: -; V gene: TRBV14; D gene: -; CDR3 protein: CASSQAGSYEQYF; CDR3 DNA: TGTGCCAGCAGCCAAGCCGGCTCCTACGAGCAGTACTTC
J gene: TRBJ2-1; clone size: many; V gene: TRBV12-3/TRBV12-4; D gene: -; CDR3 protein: CASSADSRKFF; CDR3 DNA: TGTGCCAGCAGTGCGGACAGTCGGAAGTTCTTC
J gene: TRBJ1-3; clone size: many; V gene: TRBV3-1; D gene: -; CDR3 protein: CASSQDTGTGNTIYF; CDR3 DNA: TGTGCCAGCAGCCAAGATACAGGGACCGGAAACACCATATATTTT
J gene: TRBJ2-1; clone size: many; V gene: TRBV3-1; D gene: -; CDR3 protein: CASSPAGRLWDEQFF; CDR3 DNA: TGTGCCAGCAGCCCCGCCGGGAGACTCTGGGATGAGCAGTTCTTC
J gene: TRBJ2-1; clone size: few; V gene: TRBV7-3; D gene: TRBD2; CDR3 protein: CASSFGLGSQFF; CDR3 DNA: TGTGCCAGCAGCTTCGGACTAGGTTCGCAGTTCTTC
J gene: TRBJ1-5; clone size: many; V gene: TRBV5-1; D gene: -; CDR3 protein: CASSLLGITGQPQHF; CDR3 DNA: TGCGCCAGCAGCTTGTTGGGGATAACGGGTCAGCCCCAGCATTTT